The source of this TCR beta chain is a study of blood T cell repertoires in COVID-19. On the study more broadly: Sites across the United States, Italy and Spain contributed samples from acute and convalescent COVID-19. The analysed material was cDNA or gDNA that came from T cells, B-cell-depleted T cells, or PBMCs.

This CDR3 is 13 amino acids long. Deletions cut 3 bases from V and 7 bases from J, with 12 bases between. Per the original methods: Cell counts per sample came from amplifying reference gene primers. Here immunoSEQ multiplex PCR was the method, and the copy in TCRdb shows in-frame clones only, minus some. That table supplies the V and J calls and clone size; D and trimming were determined from the DNA. The table records 210,000 or so clones, under 90% of them present only once. This clonotype originated in a man aged 35 to 55 with acute or convalescent COVID-19. The sample comprised peripheral blood. V usage is TRBV12-3 or TRBV12-4 and J usage is TRBJ1-1; no clear D. The CDR3 protein is CASSFAGRGEAFF. Written as DNA, the CDR3 is TGTGCCAGCAGTTTTGCTGGGCGGGGTGAAGCTTTCTTT.